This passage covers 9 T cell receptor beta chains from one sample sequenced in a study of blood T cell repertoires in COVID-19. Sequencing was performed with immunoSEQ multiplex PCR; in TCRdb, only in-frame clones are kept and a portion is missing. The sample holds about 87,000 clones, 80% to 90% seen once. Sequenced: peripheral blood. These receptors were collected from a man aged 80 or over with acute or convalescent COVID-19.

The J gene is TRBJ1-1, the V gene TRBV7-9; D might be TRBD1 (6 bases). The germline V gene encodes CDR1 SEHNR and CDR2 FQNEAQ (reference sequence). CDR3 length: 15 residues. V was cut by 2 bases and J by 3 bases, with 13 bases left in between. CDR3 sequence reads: CASSLILGGDTEAFF. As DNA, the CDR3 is TGTGCCAGCAGCTTAATTTTAGGGGGGGACACTGAAGCTTTCTTT.

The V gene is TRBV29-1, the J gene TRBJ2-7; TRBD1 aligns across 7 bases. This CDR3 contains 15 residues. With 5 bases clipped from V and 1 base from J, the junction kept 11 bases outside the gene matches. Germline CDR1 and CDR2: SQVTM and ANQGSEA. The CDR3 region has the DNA TGCAGCGTTACCCCCGGGACAGCCAATTCCTACGAGCAGTACTTC. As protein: CSVTPGTANSYEQYF.

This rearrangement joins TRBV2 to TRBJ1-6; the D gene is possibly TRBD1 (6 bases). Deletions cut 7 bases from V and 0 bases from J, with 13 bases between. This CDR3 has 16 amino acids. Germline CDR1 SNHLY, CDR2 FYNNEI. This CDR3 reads CASKGGGSSYNSPLHF. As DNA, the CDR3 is TGTGCCAGCAAAGGGGGAGGGAGCTCCTATAATTCACCCCTCCACTTT.

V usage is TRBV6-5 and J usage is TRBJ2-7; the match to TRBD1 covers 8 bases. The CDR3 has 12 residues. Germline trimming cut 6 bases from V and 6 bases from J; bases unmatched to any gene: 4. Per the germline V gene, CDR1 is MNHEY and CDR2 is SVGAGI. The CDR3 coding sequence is TGTGCCAGCAGCAGGACAGGGAGCGAGCAGTACTTC. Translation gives CASSRTGSEQYF.

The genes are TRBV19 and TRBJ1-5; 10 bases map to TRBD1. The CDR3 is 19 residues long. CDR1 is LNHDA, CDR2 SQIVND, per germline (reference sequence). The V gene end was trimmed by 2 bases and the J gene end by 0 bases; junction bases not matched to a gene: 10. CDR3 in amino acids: CASSISGQGDLYSNQPQHF. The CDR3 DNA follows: TGTGCCAGTAGTATATCCGGACAGGGGGACCTTTATAGCAATCAGCCCCAGCATTTT.

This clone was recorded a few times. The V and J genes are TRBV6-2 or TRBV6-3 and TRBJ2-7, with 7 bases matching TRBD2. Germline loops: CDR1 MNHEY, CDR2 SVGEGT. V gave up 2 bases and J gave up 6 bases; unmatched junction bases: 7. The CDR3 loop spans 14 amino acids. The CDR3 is CASSYRGRASEQYF. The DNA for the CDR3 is TGTGCCAGCAGTTACAGAGGGAGGGCCAGCGAGCAGTACTTC.

The CDR3 is CASSQHPAITYEQYF. As DNA, the CDR3 is TGTGCCAGCAGCCAACATCCCGCTATTACCTACGAGCAGTACTTC. The chain has TRBV14 and TRBJ2-7; D ambiguous. This CDR3 has 15 residues. V was shortened by 2 bases and J by 2 bases, with 13 bases between the two germline ends. Germline V CDR1 and CDR2: SGHDN, FVKESK.

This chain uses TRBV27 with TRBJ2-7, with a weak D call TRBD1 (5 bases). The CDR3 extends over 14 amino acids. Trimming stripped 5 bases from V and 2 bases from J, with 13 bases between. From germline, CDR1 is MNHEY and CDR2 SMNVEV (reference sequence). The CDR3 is CASSRSQGPYEQYF. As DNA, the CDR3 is TGTGCCAGCAGTAGGAGTCAGGGTCCCTACGAGCAGTACTTC.

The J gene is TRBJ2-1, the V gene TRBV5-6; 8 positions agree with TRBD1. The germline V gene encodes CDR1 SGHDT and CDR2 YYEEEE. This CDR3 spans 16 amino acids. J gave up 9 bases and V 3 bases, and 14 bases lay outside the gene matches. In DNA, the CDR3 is TGTGCCAGCAGCTCGACGGACAGGGCGAAGTCGGGTGAGCAGTTCTTC. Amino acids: CASSSTDRAKSGEQFF.